This T cell receptor beta chain appears in the sequencing data of a study of T cell repertoires in cytomegalovirus infection. Study-wide background: From public TCR beta signatures came an indication of both CMV infection and matching HLA type. Study observations and caveats: Clonotypes of TCR beta that were HLA-C-restricted and CMV-specific dominated the ex vivo response.

Notes on this clonotype: Its matching antigen is unknown.

TCRdb reanalysed the reads using MiXCR and keeps one entry per CDR3 protein. The data contain hundreds of thousands of distinct CDR3 sequences, approximately 32% of them singletons. The CDR3 loop spans 16 amino acids. The J segment lost 4 bases and the V segment lost 2 bases, leaving 6 bases of the junction unmatched. From germline, CDR1 is SGDLS and CDR2 YYNGEE. This TCR derives from a human donor in good health (CMV status not recorded). Some clones in this sample may be carry-over from other donors' samples. V is TRBV9 and J is TRBJ2-3, with 11 bases identical to TRBD2. Material: cultured CD8+ T cells from PBMCs, obtained from culture after CMV antigen stimulation. The CDR3 DNA sequence: TGTGCCAGCAGCGTGCTTAGCGGGGGGGCATCAGATACGCAGTATTTT. Protein product: CASSVLSGGASDTQYF. Drawing the rest from reference TRBV9 and TRBJ2-3, the complete variable domain is DSGVTQTPKHLITATGQRVTLRCSPRSGDLSVYWYQQSLDQGLQFLIQYYNGEERAKGNILERFSAQQFPDLHSELNLSSLELGDSALYFCASSVLSGGASDTQYFGPGTRLTVL.